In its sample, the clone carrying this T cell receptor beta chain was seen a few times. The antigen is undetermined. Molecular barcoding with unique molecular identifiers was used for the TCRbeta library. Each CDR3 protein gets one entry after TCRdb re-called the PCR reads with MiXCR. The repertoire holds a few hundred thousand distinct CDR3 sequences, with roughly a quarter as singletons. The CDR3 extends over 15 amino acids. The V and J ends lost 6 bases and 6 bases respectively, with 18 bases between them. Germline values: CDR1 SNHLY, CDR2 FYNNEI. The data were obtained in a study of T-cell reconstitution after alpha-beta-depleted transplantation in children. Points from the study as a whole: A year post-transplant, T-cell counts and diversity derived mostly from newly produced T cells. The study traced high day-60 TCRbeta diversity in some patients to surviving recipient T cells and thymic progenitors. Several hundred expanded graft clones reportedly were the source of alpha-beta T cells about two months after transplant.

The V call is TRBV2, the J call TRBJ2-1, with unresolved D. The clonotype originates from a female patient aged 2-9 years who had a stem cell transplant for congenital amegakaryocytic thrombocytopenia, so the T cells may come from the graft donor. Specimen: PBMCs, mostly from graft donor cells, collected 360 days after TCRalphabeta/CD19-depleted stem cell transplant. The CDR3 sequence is CASSPKTVSTNEQFF. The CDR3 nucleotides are TGTGCCAGCAGCCCGAAAACCGTTTCTACCAATGAGCAGTTCTTC.